This T cell receptor (beta chain) was captured by sequencing in a study of T cells in narcolepsy. Looking at the study overall: Patients with NT1 or NT2 and healthy control donors were enrolled. Study observations and caveats: Same-patient CSF and blood CD4+ T cell clonotypes included HCRT-specific and TRIB2-specific autoreactive ones. Healthy controls reportedly lacked the autoreactive clonotypes serially found in patients' blood.

As concerns this clone: No antigen is known for it.

Measured with immunoSEQ multiplex PCR; TCRdb has only the in-frame clones, and not every one. Of approximately 28,000 clones in the sample, 78% were seen once. The material sequenced was CD45RA- memory CD4+ T cells from PBMCs. The sequence was collected from a human donor with narcolepsy.

In nucleotides, the CDR3 is TGTGCCAGCAGTTTCCGGGACAGCTCCCAAGAGACCCAGTACTTC. Translated: CASSFRDSSQETQYF. The gene calls are TRBV6-5 and TRBJ2-5; TRBD1 matches 7 bases. The germline V gene encodes CDR1 MNHEY and CDR2 SVGAGI. CDR3 length: 15 residues. Losses at the gene ends were 4 bases for V and 1 base for J; bases not matched to a gene: 6.